This TCR beta chain was profiled in a study of regulatory T cells in long-lasting Graves disease. Study-wide points: Results may be inaccurate due to the small sample size.

Building of the TCR beta libraries involved iRepertoire HTBI primers and Arm-PCR of CDR3 regions. Authors' processing steps: About 62 TRBV and some 15 TRBJ segments were identified across samples. TCRdb itself ran the multiplex PCR reads through MiXCR, one entry per CDR3 protein. TCRdb's processing, not the study's, gives the V and J calls here. Among fewer than 650,000 distinct CDR3 sequences listed, 16% were seen once. V was shortened by 3 bases and J by 3 bases, with 9 bases between the two germline ends. This CDR3 contains 13 residues. Germline assignment: CDR1 SEHNR and CDR2 FQNEAQ (reference sequence). Specified time point: newly diagnosed GD, antithyroid drugs for less than 3 months. Extracted PBMC RNA gave rise to the TCR library. A remark on this clonotype: Its antigen is not identified.

This same sample was also part of a study on T cells in Graves' hyperthyroidism and ophthalmopathy. That work states: Among clonotypes expanded in thyroid above 0.001, most were also found in blood.

Sequencing was performed on peripheral blood mononuclear cells (PBMCs), taken at new diagnosis, from a patient treated with antithyroid drugs. This clonotype was sampled from a woman aged 25 to 45 with Graves disease. The V call is TRBV7-9, the J call TRBJ2-7, with D uncertain. CDR3 coding DNA: TGTGCCAGCAGCTTTTACCAGCACTACGAGCAGTACTTC. This encodes CASSFYQHYEQYF.